Detailed here is one TCR beta chain. Its antigen is unknown. At about 270,000 cells each, triplicate sorts were carried out for each CD8+ T cell subset. This record comes from a study of CXCR3-negative and CXCR3-positive naive CD8 T cells. Study-wide background: Sequencing yielded approximately 130 million TRB reads, roughly 1.5 +/- 0.3 million per library. The study, taken as a whole, reports: Memory cells differed in TRBV-TRBJ usage, but naive CXCR3-negative and CXCR3-positive cells had similar usage. Comparably high diversity marked both naive subsets, whereas memory CD8+ cells had much lower diversity.

The TRB cDNA libraries were prepared by 5' RACE with UMI labels. For each CDR3 protein, TCRdb gives one entry from its re-call of the 5' RACE reads, without DNA. This repertoire includes around 40,000 distinct CDR3 sequences. There are 15 residues in the CDR3. Germline V gene data show CDR1 as LGHNA and CDR2 as YNFKEQ. Sequenced: memory CD8+ T cells from blood. The chain couples TRBV4-2 to TRBJ1-4; TCRdb returns TRBD1, unconfirmable since there is no DNA. The receptor comes from a human donor in good health. Some clones in this sample may be carry-over from other donors' samples. The CDR3 loop is CASSQNGGANEKLFF.